This T cell receptor beta chain was recovered during a study of CD8+ T cells in alopecia areata. The treatment denotes: oral pan-JAK inhibitor, 5-10 mg twice daily. V lost 5 bases and J lost 4, with 11 bases in between. The CDR3 spans 13 residues. CDR1 and CDR2 from the germline V gene are MNHEY and SVGAGI. Following extraction, RNA underwent reverse transcription to cDNA, which served as the sequencing template. Method: immunoSEQ multiplex PCR; TCRdb's copy keeps in-frame clones and lacks some. The table records some 170,000 clones, less than 75% of them present only once. Of note for this clone: The sample holds other DNA sequences that translate to the same CDR3.

This rearrangement joins TRBV6-5 to TRBJ1-2; D might be TRBD1 (5 bases). The clonotype originates from a human donor with alopecia areata. The sequenced sample was CD4+ T cells sorted from blood, obtained at approximately week 60, from a patient treated with tofacitinib. The CDR3 DNA follows: TGTGCCAGCAGTCCTCCCGGGGGCTATGGCTACACCTTC. It codes for CASSPPGGYGYTF.